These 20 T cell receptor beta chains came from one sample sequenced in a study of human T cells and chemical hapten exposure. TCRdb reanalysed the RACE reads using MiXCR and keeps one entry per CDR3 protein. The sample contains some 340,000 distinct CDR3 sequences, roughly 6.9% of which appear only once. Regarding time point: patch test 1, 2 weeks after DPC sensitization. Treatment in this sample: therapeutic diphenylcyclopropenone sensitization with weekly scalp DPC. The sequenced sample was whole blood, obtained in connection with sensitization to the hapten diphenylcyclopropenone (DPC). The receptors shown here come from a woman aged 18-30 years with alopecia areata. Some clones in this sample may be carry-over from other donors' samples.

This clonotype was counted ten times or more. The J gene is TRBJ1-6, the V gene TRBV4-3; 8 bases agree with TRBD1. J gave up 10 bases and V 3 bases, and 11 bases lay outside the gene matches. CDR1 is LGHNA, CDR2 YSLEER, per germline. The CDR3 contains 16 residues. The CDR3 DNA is TGCGCCAGCAGCCAGAGTAGCAGGGGGCGGGGATCACCCCTCCACTTT. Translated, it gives CASSQSSRGRGSPLHF.

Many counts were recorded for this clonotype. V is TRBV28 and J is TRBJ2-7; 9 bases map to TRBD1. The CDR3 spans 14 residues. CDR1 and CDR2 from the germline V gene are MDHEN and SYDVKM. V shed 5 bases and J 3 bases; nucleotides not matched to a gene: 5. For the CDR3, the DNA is TGTGCCAGCAGTAACGGACAGGGGAACTACGAGCAGTACTTC. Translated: CASSNGQGNYEQYF.

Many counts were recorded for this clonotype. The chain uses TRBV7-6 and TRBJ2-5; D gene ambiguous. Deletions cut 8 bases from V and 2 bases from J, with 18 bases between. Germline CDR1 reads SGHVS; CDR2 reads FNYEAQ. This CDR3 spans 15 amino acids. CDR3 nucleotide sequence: TGTGCCAGCGGATCCTATCCGAATCAACAAGAGACCCAGTACTTC. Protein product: CASGSYPNQQETQYF. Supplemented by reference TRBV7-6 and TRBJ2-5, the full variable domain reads GAGVSQSPRYKVTKRGQDVALRCDPISGHVSLYWYRQALGQGPEFLTYFNYEAQQDKSGLPNDRFSAERPEGSISTLTIQRTEQRDSAMYRCASGSYPNQQETQYFGPGTRLLVL.

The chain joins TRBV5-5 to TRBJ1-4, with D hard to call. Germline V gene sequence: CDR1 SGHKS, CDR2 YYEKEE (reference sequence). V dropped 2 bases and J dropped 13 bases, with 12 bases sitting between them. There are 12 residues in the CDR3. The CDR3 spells CASSFGNLGLFF. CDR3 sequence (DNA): TGTGCCAGCAGCTTCGGGAACTTAGGACTGTTTTTT.

CDR3 amino acids: CASTYITSRETQYF. The CDR3 DNA reads TGTGCCAGCACCTACATCACTAGCAGGGAGACCCAGTACTTC. The V gene is TRBV2, the J gene TRBJ2-5; D might be TRBD2 (6 bases). V lost 7 bases and J 5 bases, leaving 17 bases between the germline ends. CDR1 is SNHLY, CDR2 FYNNEI, per germline. This CDR3 contains 14 residues.

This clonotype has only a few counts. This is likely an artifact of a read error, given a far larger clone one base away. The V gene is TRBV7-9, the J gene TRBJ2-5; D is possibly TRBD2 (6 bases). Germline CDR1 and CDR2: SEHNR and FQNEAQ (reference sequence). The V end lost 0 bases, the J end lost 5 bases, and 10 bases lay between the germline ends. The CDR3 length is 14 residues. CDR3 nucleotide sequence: TGTGCCAGCAGCTTAGCGGGGACTCGGGAGACCCAGTACTTC. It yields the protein CASSLAGTRETQYF.

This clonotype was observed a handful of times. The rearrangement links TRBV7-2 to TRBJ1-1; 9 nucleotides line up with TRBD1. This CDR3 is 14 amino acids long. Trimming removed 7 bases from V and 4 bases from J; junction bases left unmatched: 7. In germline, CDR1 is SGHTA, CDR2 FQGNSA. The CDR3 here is CASTLQGAVTEAFF. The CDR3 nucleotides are TGTGCCAGCACCCTACAGGGGGCGGTCACTGAAGCTTTCTTT.

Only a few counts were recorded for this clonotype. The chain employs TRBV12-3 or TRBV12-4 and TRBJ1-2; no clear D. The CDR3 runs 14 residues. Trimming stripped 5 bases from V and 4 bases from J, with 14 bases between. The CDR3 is CASSPGHLPYGYTF. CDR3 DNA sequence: TGTGCCAGCAGTCCGGGCCATTTACCCTATGGCTACACCTTC.

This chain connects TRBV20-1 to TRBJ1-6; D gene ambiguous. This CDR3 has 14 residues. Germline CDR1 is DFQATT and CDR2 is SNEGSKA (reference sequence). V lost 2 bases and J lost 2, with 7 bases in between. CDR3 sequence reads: CSARQVTYNSPLHF. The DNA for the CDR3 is TGCAGTGCTAGACAGGTGACCTATAATTCACCCCTCCACTTT.

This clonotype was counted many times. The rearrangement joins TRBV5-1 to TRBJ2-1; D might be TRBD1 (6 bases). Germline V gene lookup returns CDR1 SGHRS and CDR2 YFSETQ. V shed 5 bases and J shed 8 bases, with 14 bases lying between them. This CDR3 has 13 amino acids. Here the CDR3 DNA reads TGCGCCAGCAGGCAGGGGTTCATGGATGAGCAGTTCTTC. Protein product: CASRQGFMDEQFF.

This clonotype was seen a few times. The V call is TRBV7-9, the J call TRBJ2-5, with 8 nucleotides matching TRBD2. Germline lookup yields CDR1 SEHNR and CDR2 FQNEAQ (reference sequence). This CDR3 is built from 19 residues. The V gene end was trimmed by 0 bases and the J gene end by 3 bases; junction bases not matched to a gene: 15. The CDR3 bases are TGTGCCAGCAGCTTAGCGCCGGCGGGGGGTTTAACGTCTAAAGAGACCCAGTACTTC. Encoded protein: CASSLAPAGGLTSKETQYF.

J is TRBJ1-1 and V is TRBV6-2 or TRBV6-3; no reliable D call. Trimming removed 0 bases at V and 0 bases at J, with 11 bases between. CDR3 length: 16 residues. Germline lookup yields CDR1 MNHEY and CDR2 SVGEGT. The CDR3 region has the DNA TGTGCCAGCAGTTACTCAGCGCTCCGAATGAACACTGAAGCTTTCTTT. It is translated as CASSYSALRMNTEAFF.

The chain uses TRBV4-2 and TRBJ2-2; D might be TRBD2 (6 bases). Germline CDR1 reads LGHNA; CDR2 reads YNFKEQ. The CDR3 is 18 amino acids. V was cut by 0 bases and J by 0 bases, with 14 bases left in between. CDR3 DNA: TGTGCCAGCAGCCAAGAACCTCCCGGAGGGGCGAACACCGGGGAGCTGTTTTTT. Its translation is CASSQEPPGGANTGELFF.

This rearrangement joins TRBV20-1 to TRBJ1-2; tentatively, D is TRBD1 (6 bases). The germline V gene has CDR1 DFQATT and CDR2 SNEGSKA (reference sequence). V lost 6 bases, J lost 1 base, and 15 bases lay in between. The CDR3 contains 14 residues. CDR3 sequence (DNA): TGCAGTGCCCCCACAGGGCCTATTAACTATGGCTACACCTTC. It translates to CSAPTGPINYGYTF.

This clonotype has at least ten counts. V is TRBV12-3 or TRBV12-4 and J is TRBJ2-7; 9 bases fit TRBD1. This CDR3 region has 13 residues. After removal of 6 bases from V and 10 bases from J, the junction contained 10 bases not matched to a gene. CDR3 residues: CASRNPGTGYQYF. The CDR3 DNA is TGTGCCAGCAGGAACCCCGGGACAGGGTATCAGTACTTC.

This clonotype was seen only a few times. The CDR3: CASSLLGQGETQYF. CDR3 nucleotides: TGTGCCAGCAGCCTCCTCGGGCAGGGTGAGACCCAGTACTTC. The V gene is TRBV3-1, the J gene TRBJ2-5, with D tentatively TRBD1 (5 bases). Trimming removed 4 bases at V and 5 bases at J, with 14 bases between. CDR3 size: 14 residues. Germline values: CDR1 LGHDT, CDR2 YNNKEL (reference sequence).

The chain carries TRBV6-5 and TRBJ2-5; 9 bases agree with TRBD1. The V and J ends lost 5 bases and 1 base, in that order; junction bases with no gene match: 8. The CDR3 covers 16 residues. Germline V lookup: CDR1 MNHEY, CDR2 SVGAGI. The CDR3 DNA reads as TGTGCCAGCAGTCGCAACAGGGGGCCGGGCCAAGAGACCCAGTACTTC. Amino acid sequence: CASSRNRGPGQETQYF.

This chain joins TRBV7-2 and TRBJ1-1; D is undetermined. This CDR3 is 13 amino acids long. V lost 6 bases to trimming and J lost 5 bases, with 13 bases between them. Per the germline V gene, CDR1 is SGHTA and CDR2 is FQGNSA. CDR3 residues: CASSLKAGTEAFF. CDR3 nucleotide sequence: TGTGCCAGCAGTCTCAAGGCGGGGACTGAAGCTTTCTTT.

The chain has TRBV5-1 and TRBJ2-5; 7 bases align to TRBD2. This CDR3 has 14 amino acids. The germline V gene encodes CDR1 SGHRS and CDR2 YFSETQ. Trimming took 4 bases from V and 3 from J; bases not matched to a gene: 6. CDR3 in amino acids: CASSLASGKETQYF. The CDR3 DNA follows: TGCGCCAGCAGCCTTGCGAGCGGGAAAGAGACCCAGTACTTC.

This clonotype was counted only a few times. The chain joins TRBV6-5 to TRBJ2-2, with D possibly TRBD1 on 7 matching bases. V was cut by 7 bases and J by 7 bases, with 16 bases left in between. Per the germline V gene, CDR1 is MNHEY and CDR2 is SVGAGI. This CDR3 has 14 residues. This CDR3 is CASTPGGRGGELFF. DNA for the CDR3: TGTGCCAGCACCCCAGGGGGGCGCGGCGGGGAGCTGTTTTTT.